These T cell receptor beta chains were read from a single sample in a study of beta chain features in type 1 diabetes. Using immunoSEQ multiplex PCR, the repertoire was profiled, and TCRdb retains in-frame clones only, with some absent. The repertoire consists of 150,000 or so clones, with approximately 9.2% occurring once and the leading ten covering roughly 0.74%. The specimen was central memory CD4+ T cells from blood. Receptors were obtained from a man between 18 and 29 years old in good health. Each CDR3 is given with its conserved first and last residue. The D gene is left open where the match is weak. Size is omitted from some rows. Given values are once, few, many or a class for expanded clones.

NA | TRBJ2-5 | TRBV2 | NA | CASSPRRGETQYF | TGTGCCAGCAGTCCCCGCAGAGGGGAGACCCAGTACTTC
few | TRBJ2-7 | TRBV6-6 | TRBD1 | CASSYQGDSYEQYF | TGTGCCAGCAGTTATCAGGGGGACTCCTACGAGCAGTACTTC
few | TRBJ2-1 | TRBV29-1 | NA | CSVMRVQGNEQFF | TGCAGCGTTATGAGGGTTCAAGGCAATGAGCAGTTCTTC
few | TRBJ1-1 | TRBV4-1 | NA | CASSQGQRINTEAFF | TGCGCCAGCAGCCAAGGACAGAGGATTAACACTGAAGCTTTCTTT
few | TRBJ1-3 | TRBV18 | NA | CASSPGQHSGNTIYF | TGTGCCAGCTCACCGGGGCAGCACTCTGGAAACACCATATATTTT
NA | TRBJ2-7 | TRBV7-9 | NA | CASSLEGNYEQYF | TGTGCCAGCAGCTTAGAGGGGAACTACGAGCAGTACTTC
NA | TRBJ2-1 | TRBV6-1 | NA | CASSLQGNEQFF | TGTGCCAGCAGTCTCCAGGGGAATGAGCAGTTCTTC
few | TRBJ1-2 | TRBV14 | TRBD1 | CASSLRQGAGGYTF | TGTGCCAGCAGCCTCAGACAGGGTGCAGGTGGCTACACCTTC
NA | TRBJ2-5 | TRBV6-1 | NA | CASSLPIAETQYF | TGTGCCAGCAGTCTCCCAATAGCGGAGACCCAGTACTTC
NA | TRBJ2-3 | TRBV5-4 | TRBD2 | CASSPGGGGTDTQYF | TGTGCCAGCAGCCCTGGCGGGGGGGGCACAGATACGCAGTATTTT
few | TRBJ2-3 | TRBV2 | TRBD2 | CASRAGTSGGAVAALTQYF | TGTGCCAGCAGAGCCGGGACTAGCGGGGGGGCGGTCGCAGCCCTTACGCAGTATTTT